Presented here are 27 T cell receptor beta chains from one specimen sequenced in a study of blood T cell repertoires in COVID-19. TCRdb's copy holds only in-frame clones and misses some; the assay was immunoSEQ multiplex PCR. The table has over 200,000 clones, roughly 80% seen once. Material: peripheral blood. These receptors all stem from a human donor in a cohort sampled during active COVID-19.

The chain is built from TRBV2 and TRBJ2-1, with a weak D call TRBD2 (6 bases). Trimming removed 6 bases from V and 4 bases from J, with 13 bases in between. This CDR3 is 14 amino acids long. The germline gives CDR1 SNHLY, CDR2 FYNNEI. CDR3 nucleotides: TGTGCCAGCAGGCGGGACGAGAAGTACAATGAGCAGTTCTTC. Translating gives CASRRDEKYNEQFF. Based on the CDR3 plus reference TRBV2 and TRBJ2-1, the full variable domain is EPEVTQTPSHQVTQMGQEVILRCVPISNHLYFYWYRQILGQKVEFLVSFYNNEISEKSEIFDDQFSVERPDGSNFTLKIRSTKLEDSAMYFCASRRDEKYNEQFFGPGTRLTVL.

In DNA, the CDR3 is TGTGCCAGCAGCCAACAATCGAACACCGGGGAGCTGTTTTTT. Amino acids: CASSQQSNTGELFF. The V call is TRBV3-1 (or the pseudogene TRBV3-2), the J call TRBJ2-2; no definite D call. Deletions cut 2 bases from V and 0 bases from J, with 4 bases between. This CDR3 contains 14 residues. Looked up from germline, CDR1 is LGHDT and CDR2 is YNNKEL (reference sequence).

In the case of this clone: A junction boundary mismatches the germline segment, possibly from a read error. The gene calls are TRBV27 and TRBJ1-5; 11 bases map to TRBD1. This CDR3 has 14 residues. Per the germline V gene, CDR1 is MNHEY and CDR2 is SMNVEV (reference sequence). The CDR3 spells CASSWTGGKQPQHF. CDR3 DNA: TGTGCCAGCAGCTGGACAGGGGGCAAACAGCCCCAGCATTTT.

This clone appeared once. This rearrangement joins TRBV10-3 to TRBJ1-1, with TRBD1 identical over 7 bases. V gave up 5 bases and J gave up 1 base; unmatched junction bases: 4. The germline V gene encodes CDR1 ENHRY and CDR2 SYGVKD. The CDR3 covers 14 residues. CDR3 loop: CAISLGTANTEAFF. The CDR3 DNA sequence: TGTGCCATCAGTCTCGGGACAGCGAACACTGAAGCTTTCTTT.

This clone was picked up a small number of times. The chain combines TRBV6-5 with TRBJ1-1, with a possible D match to TRBD1 (5 bases). This CDR3 contains 14 residues. The V and J ends lost 2 bases and 1 base respectively, with 8 bases between them. Germline loops: CDR1 MNHEY, CDR2 SVGAGI. CDR3 DNA: TGTGCCAGCAGTTACGTCAGGGCGAACACTGAAGCTTTCTTT. Its translation is CASSYVRANTEAFF.

The V gene is TRBV4-2, the J gene TRBJ1-6; TRBD1 matches 8 bases. This CDR3 is 14 amino acids long. Germline values: CDR1 LGHNA, CDR2 YNFKEQ. V lost 4 bases, J lost 7 bases, and 3 bases stayed unmatched. This CDR3 is CASSRGQANSPLHF. The DNA for the CDR3 is TGTGCCAGCAGCCGGGGACAGGCAAATTCACCCCTCCACTTT.

The chain is built from TRBV2 and TRBJ2-7; TRBD2 agrees at 11 bases. The CDR3 length is 15 residues. CDR1 and CDR2 (germline): SNHLY, FYNNEI. V lost 2 bases to trimming and J lost 3 bases; unmatched junction nucleotides: 3. This CDR3 is CASSESLAGVYEQYF. CDR3 sequence (DNA): TGTGCCAGCAGTGAATCACTAGCGGGAGTCTACGAGCAGTACTTC.

The chain combines TRBV7-9 with TRBJ1-5, with D possibly matching TRBD1 (6 bases). The germline gives CDR1 SEHNR, CDR2 FQNEAQ (reference sequence). The CDR3 totals 14 residues. The V gene lost 5 bases and the J gene lost 1 base, with 9 bases spanning the gap. The chain's CDR3 is CASSRDTSNQPQHF. The CDR3 DNA is TGTGCCAGCAGCCGGGACACCAGCAATCAGCCCCAGCATTTT.

The V call is TRBV30, the J call TRBJ1-5; 9 bases are shared with TRBD1. CDR1 and CDR2 (germline): GTSNPN, SVGIG (reference sequence). The CDR3 spans 15 residues. V lost 2 bases to trimming and J lost 6 bases; unmatched junction nucleotides: 8. CDR3: CAWSLPGQGVQPQHF. In DNA form, the CDR3 reads TGTGCCTGGAGTCTCCCGGGACAGGGCGTTCAGCCCCAGCATTTT.

J is TRBJ2-7 and V is TRBV4-2, with D uncertain. Trimming took 3 bases from V and 2 from J, leaving 14 bases between them. Germline V CDR1 and CDR2: LGHNA, YNFKEQ. The CDR3 totals 15 residues. CDR3 sequence (DNA): TGTGCCAGCAGCCACAGTAATAAGAAACCCTACGAGCAGTACTTC. It is translated as CASSHSNKKPYEQYF.

The rearrangement uses TRBV5-8 and TRBJ2-7, with D hard to call. V was trimmed by 7 bases and J by 1 base, leaving 3 bases between them. The germline CDR1 and CDR2 sequences are SGHTS and YDEGEE. This CDR3 region has 10 residues. The CDR3 loop reads CASLSYEQYF. The DNA of the CDR3 is TGTGCCAGCTTATCCTACGAGCAGTACTTC. The complete variable domain, with remaining parts taken from reference TRBV5-8 and TRBJ2-7, reads EAGVTQSPTHLIKTRGQQATLRCSPISGHTSVYWYQQALGLGLQFLLWYDEGEERNRGNFPPRFSGRQFPNYSSELNVNALELEDSALYLCASLSYEQYFGPGTRLTVT.

This clone has more than one count but fewer than ten. The chain couples TRBV19 to TRBJ1-5, with unresolved D. Trimming cost V 5 bases and J 8 bases, with 7 bases left between them. This CDR3 comprises 11 residues. Germline V lookup: CDR1 LNHDA, CDR2 SQIVND (reference sequence). CDR3 nucleotide sequence: TGTGCCAGTAGTCTCCTAGAGCCCCAGCATTTT. It encodes CASSLLEPQHF.

The CDR3 DNA is TGTGCCAGCCCCACCAATCACTGCCACCCCTACGAGCAGTACTTC. It is translated as CASPTNHCHPYEQYF. The rearrangement links TRBV6-4 to TRBJ2-7; D call uncertain. The V and J ends lost 8 bases and 2 bases respectively, with 19 bases between them. The germline V gene encodes CDR1 MRHNA and CDR2 SNTAGT. This CDR3 is 15 amino acids long.

This chain connects TRBV9 to TRBJ2-2; D is perhaps TRBD2 (5 bases). CDR3 length equals 13 residues. Germline CDR1 is SGDLS and CDR2 is YYNGEE. Trimming took off 0 bases at V and 7 bases at J, with 7 bases between the two ends. CDR3 loop: CASSVVGSGELFF. The CDR3 DNA reads TGTGCCAGCAGCGTAGTGGGGAGCGGGGAGCTGTTTTTT.

The gene calls are TRBV7-2 and TRBJ2-5; D is perhaps TRBD2 (6 bases). The germline V gene has CDR1 SGHTA and CDR2 FQGNSA. The germline V and J ends were trimmed by 1 base and 3 bases, with 18 bases remaining between them. This CDR3 has 17 residues. The CDR3 DNA is TGTGCCAGCAGCTTAGGGGCAGGGAGGCGGGTGAAAGAGACCCAGTACTTC. Its translation is CASSLGAGRRVKETQYF.

In this sample, this clone turned up a few times. The chain joins TRBV19 to TRBJ1-2; D is ambiguous. The germline gives CDR1 LNHDA, CDR2 SQIVND (reference sequence). V shed 6 bases and J shed 4 bases, with 12 bases lying between them. The CDR3 length is 13 residues. The CDR3 is CASRTDSSYGYTF. In nucleotides, the CDR3 is TGTGCCAGTAGGACGGACTCAAGCTATGGCTACACCTTC.

This clone was counted once. The chain employs TRBV19 and TRBJ2-7; 8 positions agree with TRBD2. The germline CDR1 and CDR2 sequences are LNHDA and SQIVND (reference sequence). J lost 4 bases, V lost 5 bases, and 4 bases had no gene match. The CDR3 covers 13 residues. The CDR3 region has the DNA TGTGCCAGTAGTCCTAGCGGGCCTTACGAGCAGTACTTC. It specifies CASSPSGPYEQYF.

The V and J genes are TRBV6-2 or TRBV6-3 and TRBJ2-7; a weak D match, TRBD2 (5 bases). This CDR3 is built from 15 residues. The V end was cut by 5 bases, the J end by 2 bases, with 16 bases between. Germline V gene sequence: CDR1 MNHEY, CDR2 SVGEGT. CDR3 DNA: TGTGCCAGCAGTCCCCCGGGCCCCGGGGCCTACGAGCAGTACTTC. Translated, it gives CASSPPGPGAYEQYF.

The chain has TRBV19 and TRBJ2-7; a weak D match, TRBD2 (5 bases). V shed 1 base and J shed 2 bases, with 9 bases lying between them. This CDR3 region has 14 residues. CDR1 and CDR2 from the germline V gene are LNHDA and SQIVND (reference sequence). The CDR3 region has the DNA TGTGCCAGTAGTATAGGGACTCCTCCCTACGAGCAGTACTTC. As protein: CASSIGTPPYEQYF.

The gene calls are TRBV15 and TRBJ2-1, with D possibly being TRBD1 (5 bases). Trimming removed 0 bases from V and 3 bases from J, with 12 bases in between. The length of the CDR3 is 16 residues. The V gene's germline CDR1 is LNHNV and CDR2 YYDKDF (reference sequence). The CDR3 DNA reads TGTGCCACCAGCAGAGATGATGGACATTTCTACAATGAGCAGTTCTTC. Its protein is CATSRDDGHFYNEQFF.

The chain recombines TRBV27 with TRBJ2-7, with TRBD1 matching over 10 bases. Unmatched junction bases numbered 10, after V lost 8 bases and J lost 0 bases. Germline values: CDR1 MNHEY, CDR2 SMNVEV (reference sequence). The CDR3 is 16 residues long. The CDR3 bases are TGTGCCAGCCCAACCGCCCGGGACAGGGGCTCCTACGAGCAGTACTTC. Translated, it gives CASPTARDRGSYEQYF.

The V call is TRBV9, the J call TRBJ2-7, with 13 nucleotides matching TRBD2. Germline assignment: CDR1 SGDLS and CDR2 YYNGEE. V dropped 3 bases and J dropped 4; count of bases not matched to a gene: 4. The CDR3 has 15 residues. This CDR3 is CASSDTGLAGYEQYF. DNA for the CDR3: TGTGCCAGCAGCGACACGGGACTAGCGGGATACGAGCAGTACTTC.

This chain links TRBV12-3 or TRBV12-4 with TRBJ2-7, with 7 bases fitting TRBD2. The CDR3 has 12 residues. V lost 4 bases and J lost 5; bases outside the gene matches: 2. The DNA of the CDR3 is TGTGCCAGCAGTTGGGGGGGGAACGAGCAGTACTTC. As protein: CASSWGGNEQYF.

This chain uses TRBV7-3 with TRBJ2-2, with no clear D. The CDR3 is 13 amino acids. V gave up 5 bases and J gave up 2 bases, with 6 bases separating them. Germline CDR1 reads SGHTA; CDR2 reads FQGTGA. CDR3 sequence (DNA): TGTGCCAGCAGCCAATCAAACACCGGGGAGCTGTTTTTT. It is translated as CASSQSNTGELFF.

The CDR3 loop is CASSAGQVYEQYF. Written as DNA, the CDR3 is TGTGCCAGCAGCGCCGGACAGGTCTACGAGCAGTACTTC. The chain joins TRBV11-2 to TRBJ2-7, with TRBD1 matching over 7 bases. V lost 5 bases and J lost 3; bases outside the gene matches: 4. CDR1 and CDR2 from the germline V gene are SGHAT and FQNNGV. CDR3 length: 13 amino acids.

V gene TRBV29-1 combines with J gene TRBJ1-1; D unclear. The V gene lost 0 bases and the J gene lost 7 bases, with 18 bases spanning the gap. The CDR3 runs to 15 residues. Germline CDR1 SQVTM, CDR2 ANQGSEA. CDR3 in DNA: TGCAGCGTTGAAGATCTCGGGAGCACTATTTTTGAAGCTTTCTTT. This translates into CSVEDLGSTIFEAFF.

The rearrangement uses TRBV6-6 and TRBJ2-7, with D possibly TRBD2 on 6 matching bases. V lost 2 bases and J 3 bases, leaving 8 bases between the germline ends. CDR1 is MNHNY, CDR2 SVGAGI, per germline (reference sequence). This CDR3 is built from 13 residues. This CDR3 is CASSYGGNYEQYF. The DNA for the CDR3 is TGTGCCAGCAGTTACGGCGGGAACTACGAGCAGTACTTC.